This T cell receptor beta chain stems from a study of neurological immune-mediated disorders. Described time point: longitudinal time-point 3. Study observations and caveats: Across subjects, expanded clones had no CDR3 amino acid sequences in common, pointing to private repertoires in all groups.

This clonotype was found many times. No antigen is known for it. With 10-nucleotide random UMIs, 5'RACE was used to make the cDNA. TCRdb reprocessed the 5' RACE reads with MiXCR, giving one entry per CDR3 protein. The sample has fewer than 50,000 distinct CDR3 sequences, roughly 12% seen once; the top ten hold over 9.5%. V trimming: 3 bases; J trimming: 6 bases; junction bases outside the gene matches: 8. The CDR3 is made up of 15 amino acids. Germline loops: CDR1 DFQATT, CDR2 SNEGSKA (reference sequence). J is TRBJ2-3 and V is TRBV20-1; 11 nucleotides match TRBD2. The receptor comes from a man younger than 40 in good health. The source material was PBMCs. CDR3 protein: CSASLAGGFMDTQYF. The CDR3 DNA reads as TGCAGTGCTAGTTTAGCGGGAGGGTTCATGGATACGCAGTATTTT.